This entry lists 9 T cell receptor beta chains sequenced from one sample in a study of identical twins. One entry per CDR3 protein, called by TCRdb with MiXCR from the 5' RACE reads. The sample records around 530,000 distinct CDR3 sequences, roughly 15% being singletons. The same data also went into a second study, on yellow fever vaccine responses in identical twins.

Sequencing used CD4+ T cells sorted from blood. The origin of the receptors is a woman aged 18-29 years in good health.

A few counts support this clonotype. This rearrangement joins TRBV20-1 to TRBJ2-1; no firm D call. Germline V gene lookup returns CDR1 DFQATT and CDR2 SNEGSKA (reference sequence). The CDR3 length is 14 residues. V lost 0 bases and J lost 2, with 8 bases in between. The CDR3 here is CSARDPGTYNEQFF. The CDR3 nucleotides read TGCAGTGCTAGAGATCCCGGTACCTACAATGAGCAGTTCTTC.

This clonotype was detected only a few times. The chain uses TRBV24-1 and TRBJ2-3, with D maybe TRBD2 (5 bases). The CDR3 totals 12 residues. The V and J ends lost 4 bases and 8 bases respectively, with 9 bases between them. The germline V gene encodes CDR1 KGHDR and CDR2 SFDVKD. The CDR3 DNA follows: TGTGCCACCAGTGAAGGCGGGCCTACGCAGTATTTT. Protein sequence: CATSEGGPTQYF.

This clonotype has only a few counts. The chain has TRBV3-1 and TRBJ2-1; 7 bases line up with TRBD1. CDR1 and CDR2 (germline): LGHDT, YNNKEL (reference sequence). The CDR3 spans 14 residues. V trimming: 0 bases; J trimming: 13 bases; junction bases outside the gene matches: 9. CDR3 DNA sequence: TGTGCCAGCAGCCAAGATTTCGGGCAGGGGGTCCAGTTCTTC. It translates to CASSQDFGQGVQFF.

This clonotype was observed a few times. The CDR3 protein is CASSPGPPDYGYTF. The DNA for the CDR3 is TGCGCCAGCAGCCCCGGTCCACCCGACTATGGCTACACCTTC. The V call is TRBV5-1, the J call TRBJ1-2, with D uncertain. V was pared by 4 bases and J by 3 bases, with 13 bases between. The CDR3 has 14 amino acids. The V gene's germline CDR1 is SGHRS and CDR2 YFSETQ.

This clonotype was found a few times. This chain connects TRBV4-1 to TRBJ2-7, with a possible D match to TRBD2 (6 bases). The CDR3 is 14 residues long. V dropped 9 bases and J dropped 5 bases, with 20 bases sitting between them. CDR1 is MGHRA and CDR2 is YSYEKL in the germline V gene. The CDR3 loop is CASNSPGRNHEQYF. The CDR3 bases are TGCGCCAGTAATTCACCCGGGAGAAACCACGAGCAGTACTTC.

The V and J genes are TRBV11-2 and TRBJ2-5; 11 bases map to TRBD2. The CDR3 totals 16 residues. Germline CDR1 is SGHAT and CDR2 is FQNNGV. The V and J ends lost 5 bases and 3 bases, in that order; junction bases with no gene match: 8. The DNA for the CDR3 is TGTGCCAGCAGCCCTCTAGCGGGGGGACTCGAAGAGACCCAGTACTTC. Its translation: CASSPLAGGLEETQYF.

The chain has TRBV20-1 and TRBJ2-3, with TRBD1 matching 8 bases. Looked up from germline, CDR1 is DFQATT and CDR2 is SNEGSKA (reference sequence). Unmatched junction bases numbered 12, after V lost 4 bases and J lost 6 bases. The CDR3 totals 15 residues. This CDR3 reads CSATPGTGPLDTQYF. The CDR3 bases are TGCAGTGCTACTCCCGGGACAGGACCCTTGGATACGCAGTATTTT.

The chain employs TRBV7-2 and TRBJ2-3; 8 bases are a match to TRBD2. From germline, CDR1 is SGHTA and CDR2 FQGNSA. The CDR3 sequence is 16 residues long. Germline trimming cut 2 bases from V and 2 bases from J; bases unmatched to any gene: 6. The CDR3 spells CASSLLRGAITDTQYF. CDR3 in DNA: TGTGCCAGCAGCTTACTGCGGGGGGCCATCACAGATACGCAGTATTTT.

The rearrangement links TRBV28 to TRBJ2-1; D unclear. From germline, CDR1 is MDHEN and CDR2 SYDVKM. Trimming pared 3 bases from V and 0 bases from J, leaving 6 bases between. The CDR3 covers 14 residues. As DNA, the CDR3 is TGTGCCAGCAGTTTCGGCTACTCCTACAATGAGCAGTTCTTC. This encodes CASSFGYSYNEQFF.